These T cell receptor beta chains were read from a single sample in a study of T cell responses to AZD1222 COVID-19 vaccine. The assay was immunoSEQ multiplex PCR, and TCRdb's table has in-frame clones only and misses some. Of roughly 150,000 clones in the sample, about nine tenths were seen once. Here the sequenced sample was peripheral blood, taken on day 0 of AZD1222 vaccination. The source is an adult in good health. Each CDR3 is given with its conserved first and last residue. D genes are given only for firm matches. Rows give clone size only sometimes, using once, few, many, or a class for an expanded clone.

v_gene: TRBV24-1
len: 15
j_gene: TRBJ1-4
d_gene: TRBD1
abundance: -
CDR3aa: CATGGSGTGNEKLFF
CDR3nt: TGTGCCACGGGGGGGTCCGGGACAGGGAATGAAAAACTGTTTTTT

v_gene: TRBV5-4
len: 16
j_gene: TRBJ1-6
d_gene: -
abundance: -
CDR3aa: CASTDLGDSYNSPLHF
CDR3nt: TGTGCCAGCACCGACCTAGGGGATTCCTATAATTCACCCCTCCACTTT

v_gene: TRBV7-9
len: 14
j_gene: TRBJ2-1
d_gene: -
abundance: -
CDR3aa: CASPGGSSYNEQFF
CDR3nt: TGTGCCAGCCCCGGGGGAAGCTCCTACAATGAGCAGTTCTTC

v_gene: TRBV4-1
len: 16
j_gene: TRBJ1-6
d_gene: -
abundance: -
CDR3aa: CASRDPGQTNNSPLHF
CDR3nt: TGCGCCAGCAGAGACCCGGGACAAACGAATAATTCACCCCTCCACTTT

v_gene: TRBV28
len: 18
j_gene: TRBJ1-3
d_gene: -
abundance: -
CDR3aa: CASSSAGQFEYSGNTIYF
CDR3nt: TGTGCCAGCAGTTCAGCTGGACAGTTCGAATACTCTGGAAACACCATATATTTT

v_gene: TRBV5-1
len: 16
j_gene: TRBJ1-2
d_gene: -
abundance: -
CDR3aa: CASSFRQQGSNYGYTF
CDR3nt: TGCGCCAGCAGCTTTCGGCAACAGGGCTCTAACTATGGCTACACCTTC

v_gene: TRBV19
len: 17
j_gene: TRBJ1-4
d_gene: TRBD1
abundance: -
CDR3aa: CASSKDRGQATNEKLFF
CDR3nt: TGTGCCAGTTCGAAAGACAGGGGGCAGGCAACTAATGAAAAACTGTTTTTT

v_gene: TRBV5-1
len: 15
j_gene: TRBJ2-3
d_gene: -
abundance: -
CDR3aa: CASSPPGTPTDTQYF
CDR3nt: TGCGCCAGCAGCCCGCCGGGTACCCCCACAGATACGCAGTATTTT

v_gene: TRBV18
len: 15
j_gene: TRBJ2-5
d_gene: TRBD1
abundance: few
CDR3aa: CASSPTQGAWETQYF
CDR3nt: TGTGCCAGCTCACCGACTCAGGGGGCCTGGGAGACCCAGTACTTC

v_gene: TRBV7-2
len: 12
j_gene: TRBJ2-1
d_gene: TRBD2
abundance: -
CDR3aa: CASSPRLAGGLF
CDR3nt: TGTGCCAGCAGCCCCCGACTAGCGGGAGGCCTCTTC

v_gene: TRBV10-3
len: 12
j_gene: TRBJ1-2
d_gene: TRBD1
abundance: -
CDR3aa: CATQDREYGYTF
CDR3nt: TGTGCCACCCAAGACAGGGAATATGGCTACACCTTC

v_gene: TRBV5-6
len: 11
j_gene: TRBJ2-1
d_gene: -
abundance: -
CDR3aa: CASSFRYEQFF
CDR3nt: TGTGCCAGCAGCTTCCGGTATGAGCAGTTCTTC

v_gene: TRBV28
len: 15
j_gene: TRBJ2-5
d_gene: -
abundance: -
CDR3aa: CASSPGDNRKETQYF
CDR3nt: TGTGCCAGCAGCCCCGGCGACAACAGAAAAGAGACCCAGTACTTC

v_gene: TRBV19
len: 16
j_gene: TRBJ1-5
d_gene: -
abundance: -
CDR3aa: CASTPRSGGPNQPQHF
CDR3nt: TGTGCCAGTACCCCTCGGTCGGGGGGTCCAAATCAGCCCCAGCATTTT

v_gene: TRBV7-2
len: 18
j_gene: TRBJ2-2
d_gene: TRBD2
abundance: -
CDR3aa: CASSLEVLAGPNTGELFF
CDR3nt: TGTGCCAGCAGCTTAGAAGTTCTAGCGGGGCCGAACACCGGGGAGCTGTTTTTT

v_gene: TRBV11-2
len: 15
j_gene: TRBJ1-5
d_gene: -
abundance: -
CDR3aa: CASSLSYLLNQPQHF
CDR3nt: TGTGCCAGCAGCCTCTCCTACCTCCTAAATCAGCCCCAGCATTTT

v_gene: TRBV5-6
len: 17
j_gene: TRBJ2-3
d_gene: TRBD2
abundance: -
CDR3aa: CASSSLGLAESTDTQYF
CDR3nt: TGTGCCAGCAGCTCCCTCGGACTAGCGGAAAGCACAGATACGCAGTATTTT

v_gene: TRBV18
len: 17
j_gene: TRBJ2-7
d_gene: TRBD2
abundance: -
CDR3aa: CASSPVGTSGRTYEQYF
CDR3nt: TGTGCCAGCTCACCCGTCGGGACTAGCGGGAGGACCTACGAGCAGTACTTC

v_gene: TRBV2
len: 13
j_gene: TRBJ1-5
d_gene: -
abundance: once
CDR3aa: CASRVWENQPQHF
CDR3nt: TGTGCCAGCAGAGTCTGGGAAAATCAGCCCCAGCATTTT

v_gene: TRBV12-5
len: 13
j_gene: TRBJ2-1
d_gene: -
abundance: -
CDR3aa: CASGSPPSNEQFF
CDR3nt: TGTGCTAGTGGTTCCCCCCCTTCGAATGAGCAGTTCTTC

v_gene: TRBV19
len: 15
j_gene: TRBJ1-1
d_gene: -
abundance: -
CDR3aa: CASSIDHRVGTEAFF
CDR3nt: TGTGCCAGTAGTATAGATCATAGGGTAGGGACTGAAGCTTTCTTT

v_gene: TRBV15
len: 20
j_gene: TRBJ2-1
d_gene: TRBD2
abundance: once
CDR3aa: CATSRVRSRNGRAFWNEQFF
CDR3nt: TGTGCCACCAGCAGGGTTAGGTCCCGTAACGGGAGGGCCTTTTGGAATGAGCAGTTCTTC

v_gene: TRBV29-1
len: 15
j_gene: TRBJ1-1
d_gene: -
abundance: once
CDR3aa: CSVEDLYGKQTEAFF
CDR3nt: TGCAGCGTTGAAGATCTTTACGGTAAACAGACTGAAGCTTTCTTT

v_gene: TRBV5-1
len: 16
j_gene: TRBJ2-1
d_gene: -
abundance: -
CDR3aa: CASSLWSFSSYNEQFF
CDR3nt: TGCGCCAGCAGCTTGTGGTCCTTTAGCTCCTACAATGAGCAGTTCTTC

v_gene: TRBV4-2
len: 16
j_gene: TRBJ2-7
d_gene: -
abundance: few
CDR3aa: CASSQRVGFGSYEQYF
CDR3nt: TGTGCCAGCAGCCAAAGGGTCGGGTTTGGCTCCTACGAGCAGTACTTC

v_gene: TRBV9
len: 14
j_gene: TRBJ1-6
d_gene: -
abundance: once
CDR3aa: CASSEDIRRSPLHF
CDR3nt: TGTGCCAGCAGCGAGGACATACGCCGGTCACCCCTCCACTTT

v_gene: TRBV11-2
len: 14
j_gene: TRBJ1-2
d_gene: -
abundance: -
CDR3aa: CASSLGPGIYGYTF
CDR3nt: TGTGCCAGCAGCTTAGGACCAGGGATCTATGGCTACACCTTC

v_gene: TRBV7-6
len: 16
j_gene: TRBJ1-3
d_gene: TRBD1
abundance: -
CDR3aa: CASSLAVTGPGNTIYF
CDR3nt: TGTGCCAGCAGCTTAGCGGTGACAGGGCCAGGAAACACCATATATTTT

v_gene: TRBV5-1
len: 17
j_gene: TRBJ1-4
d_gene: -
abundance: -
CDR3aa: CASRLGRTLATNEKLFF
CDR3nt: TGCGCCAGCAGGCTGGGACGGACTCTAGCAACTAATGAAAAACTGTTTTTT

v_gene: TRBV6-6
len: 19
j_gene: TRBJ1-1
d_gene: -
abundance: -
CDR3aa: CASSREGKRALLMNTEAFF
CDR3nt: TGTGCCAGCAGTCGGGAGGGTAAAAGGGCGCTTCTCATGAACACTGAAGCTTTCTTT

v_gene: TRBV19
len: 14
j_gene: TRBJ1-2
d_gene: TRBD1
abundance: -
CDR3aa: CASRNPQDRYGYTF
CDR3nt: TGTGCCAGTAGGAATCCCCAGGACAGGTACGGCTACACCTTC

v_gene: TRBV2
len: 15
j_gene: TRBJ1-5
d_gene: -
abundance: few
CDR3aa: CASSEVGKGRLPQHF
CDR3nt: TGTGCCAGCAGTGAAGTCGGGAAAGGGCGTCTTCCCCAGCATTTT

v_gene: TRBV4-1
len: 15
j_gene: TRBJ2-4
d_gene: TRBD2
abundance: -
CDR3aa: CASSQDDRGGNIQYF
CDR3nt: TGCGCCAGCAGCCAGGATGACCGGGGGGGGAACATTCAGTACTTC

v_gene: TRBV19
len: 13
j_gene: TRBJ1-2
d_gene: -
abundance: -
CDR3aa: CASTGGSYYGYTF
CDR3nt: TGTGCCAGCACGGGGGGGAGTTACTATGGCTACACCTTC

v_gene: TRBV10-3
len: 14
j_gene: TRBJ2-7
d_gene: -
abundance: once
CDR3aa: CAISEGGGINEQYF
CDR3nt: TGTGCCATCAGTGAGGGGGGAGGTATAAACGAGCAGTACTTC

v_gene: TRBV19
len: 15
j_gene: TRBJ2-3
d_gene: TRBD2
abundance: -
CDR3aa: CASSIGGSFTDTQYF
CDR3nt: TGTGCCAGTAGTATTGGCGGGAGCTTCACAGATACGCAGTATTTT

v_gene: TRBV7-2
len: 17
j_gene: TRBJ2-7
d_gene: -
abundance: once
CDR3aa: CASSLRLADTRPYEQYF
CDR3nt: TGTGCCAGCAGCTTAAGGTTAGCGGACACCAGGCCGTACGAGCAGTACTTC

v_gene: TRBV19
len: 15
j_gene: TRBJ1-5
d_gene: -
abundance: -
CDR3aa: CASSIEDRHGQPQHF
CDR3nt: TGTGCCAGTAGTATAGAGGACCGGCACGGACAGCCCCAGCATTTT

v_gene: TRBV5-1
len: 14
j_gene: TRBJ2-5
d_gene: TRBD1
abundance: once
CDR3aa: CASSPGQAQETQYF
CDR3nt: TGCGCCAGCAGCCCTGGACAGGCGCAAGAGACCCAGTACTTC

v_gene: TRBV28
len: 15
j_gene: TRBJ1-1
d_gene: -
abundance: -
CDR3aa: CASTLPPRRGTEAFF
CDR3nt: TGTGCCAGCACCCTCCCCCCCCGTAGGGGGACTGAAGCTTTCTTT

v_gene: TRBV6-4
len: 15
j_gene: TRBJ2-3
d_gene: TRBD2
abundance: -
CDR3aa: CASSVAAGDTDTQYF
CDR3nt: TGTGCCAGCAGTGTAGCAGCGGGGGACACAGATACGCAGTATTTT

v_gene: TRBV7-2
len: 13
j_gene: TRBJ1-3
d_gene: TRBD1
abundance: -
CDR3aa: CASSVQGKDTIYF
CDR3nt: TGTGCCAGCAGCGTACAGGGGAAGGACACCATATATTTT

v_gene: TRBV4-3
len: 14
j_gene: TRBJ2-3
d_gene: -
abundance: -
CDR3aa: CASSQVRASDTQYF
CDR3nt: TGCGCCAGCAGCCAAGTGAGGGCATCAGATACGCAGTATTTT

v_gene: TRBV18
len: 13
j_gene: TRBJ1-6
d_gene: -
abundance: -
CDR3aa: CASSPSIRAPLHF
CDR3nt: TGTGCCAGCTCACCCTCTATTAGGGCACCCCTCCACTTT

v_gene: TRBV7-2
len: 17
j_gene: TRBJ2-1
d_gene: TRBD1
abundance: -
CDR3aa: CASSSAPGQLSYNEQFF
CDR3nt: TGTGCCAGCAGCTCAGCGCCGGGACAGTTATCCTACAATGAGCAGTTCTTC

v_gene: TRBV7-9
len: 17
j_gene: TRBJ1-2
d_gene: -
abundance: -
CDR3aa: CASSLGLGRSSNYGYTF
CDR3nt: TGTGCCAGCAGCTTAGGTTTAGGTCGCAGCTCCAACTATGGCTACACCTTC

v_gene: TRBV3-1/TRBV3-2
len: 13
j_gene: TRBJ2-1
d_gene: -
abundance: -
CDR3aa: CASSQWSYNEQFF
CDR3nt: TGTGCCAGCAGCCAGTGGTCCTACAATGAGCAGTTCTTC

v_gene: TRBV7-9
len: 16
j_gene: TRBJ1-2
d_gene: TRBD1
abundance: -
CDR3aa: CASSLRSTGTAYGYTF
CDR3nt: TGTGCCAGCAGCTTAAGAAGTACCGGGACAGCCTATGGCTACACCTTC

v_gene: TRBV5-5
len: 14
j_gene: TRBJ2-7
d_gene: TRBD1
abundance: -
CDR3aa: CASSLGDRATKQYF
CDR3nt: TGTGCCAGCAGCTTGGGGGACAGAGCTACGAAGCAGTACTTC